Given below is one T cell receptor beta chain in context. The CDR3 is 16 amino acids. Trimming took off 3 bases at V and 0 bases at J, with 15 bases between the two ends. Germline V gives CDR1 SGHKS, CDR2 YYEKEE (reference sequence). TCRdb keeps only in-frame clones here, not all; method: immunoSEQ multiplex PCR. The sample shows fewer than 150,000 clones, roughly 80% of them seen only once. This sample stems from a study of radiotherapy plus CTLA-4 blockade in lung cancer. The sample was peripheral blood, taken from a patient treated with radiotherapy plus ipilimumab. V and J are TRBV5-5 and TRBJ1-2, with a tentative D call TRBD1 (5 bases). The sequence derives from a human donor with non-small cell lung cancer who had a partial response to radiotherapy plus ipilimumab. The DNA for the CDR3 is TGTGCCAGCAGCTCCGAGGGACTGGGAGCTAACTATGGCTACACCTTC. Protein sequence: CASSSEGLGANYGYTF.